This T cell receptor beta chain comes out of a study of CD8 T cells in ankylosing spondylitis. The study's findings and limits: What seemed typical of ankylosing spondylitis blood was a TCR beta motif built from about eight highly homologous variants. Significant enrichment of disease-linked clones was reportedly seen in matched ankylosing spondylitis synovial fluid.

TCRdb re-called the 5' RACE reads through MiXCR, storing one row per CDR3 protein. The table includes some 700,000 distinct CDR3 sequences, around a fifth detected once. This clonotype was found a few times. Antigen: not known. J was trimmed by 2 bases and V by 3 bases; bases with no gene match: 3. The CDR3 spans 15 residues. This receptor was identified in a male donor with ankylosing spondylitis. V and J are TRBV12-3 or TRBV12-4 and TRBJ1-5; TRBD1 agrees at 8 bases. The material sequenced was blood, either unsorted or a sorted T cell fraction (not recorded which). CDR3 nucleotides: TGTGCCAGCAGTTTCTTGGGACAGGGCAATCAGCCCCAGCATTTT. Translating it yields CASSFLGQGNQPQHF.